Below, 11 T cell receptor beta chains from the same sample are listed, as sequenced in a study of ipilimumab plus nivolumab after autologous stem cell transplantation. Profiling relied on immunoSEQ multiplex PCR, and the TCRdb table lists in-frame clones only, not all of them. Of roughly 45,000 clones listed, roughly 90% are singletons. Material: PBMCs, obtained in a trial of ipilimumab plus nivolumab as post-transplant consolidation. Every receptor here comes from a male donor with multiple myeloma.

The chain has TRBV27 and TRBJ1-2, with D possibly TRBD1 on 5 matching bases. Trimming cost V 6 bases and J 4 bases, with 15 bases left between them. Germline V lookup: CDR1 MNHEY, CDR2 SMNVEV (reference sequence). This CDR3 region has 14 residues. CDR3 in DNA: TGTGCCAGCAGGTATTCAGGGATGGGCTATGGCTACACCTTC. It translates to CASRYSGMGYGYTF.

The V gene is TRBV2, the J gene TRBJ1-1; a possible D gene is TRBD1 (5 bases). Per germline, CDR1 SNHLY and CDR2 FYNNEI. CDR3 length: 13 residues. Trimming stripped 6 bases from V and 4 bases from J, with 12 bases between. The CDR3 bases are TGTGCCAGCAGGGTTGGGGGTGGCACTGAAGCTTTCTTT. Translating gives CASRVGGGTEAFF. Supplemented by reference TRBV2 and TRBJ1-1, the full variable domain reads EPEVTQTPSHQVTQMGQEVILRCVPISNHLYFYWYRQILGQKVEFLVSFYNNEISEKSEIFDDQFSVERPDGSNFTLKIRSTKLEDSAMYFCASRVGGGTEAFFGQGTRLTVV.

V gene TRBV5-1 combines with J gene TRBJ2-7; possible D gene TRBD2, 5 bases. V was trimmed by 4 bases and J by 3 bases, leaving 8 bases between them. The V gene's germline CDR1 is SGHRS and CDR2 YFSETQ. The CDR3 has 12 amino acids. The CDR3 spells CASSRGVYEQYF. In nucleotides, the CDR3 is TGCGCCAGCAGCCGGGGTGTCTACGAGCAGTACTTC. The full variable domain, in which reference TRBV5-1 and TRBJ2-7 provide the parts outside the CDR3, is KAGVTQTPRYLIKTRGQQVTLSCSPISGHRSVSWYQQTPGQGLQFLFEYFSETQRNKGNFPGRFSGRQFSNSRSEMNVSTLELGDSALYLCASSRGVYEQYFGPGTRLTVT.

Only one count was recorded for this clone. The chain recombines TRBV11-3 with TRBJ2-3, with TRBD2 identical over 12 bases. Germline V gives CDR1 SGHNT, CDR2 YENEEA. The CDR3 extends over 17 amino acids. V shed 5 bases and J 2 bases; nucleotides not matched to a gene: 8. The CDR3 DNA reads TGTGCCAGCAGCGACCGACTAGCGGGAGATTCCACAGATACGCAGTATTTT. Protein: CASSDRLAGDSTDTQYF.

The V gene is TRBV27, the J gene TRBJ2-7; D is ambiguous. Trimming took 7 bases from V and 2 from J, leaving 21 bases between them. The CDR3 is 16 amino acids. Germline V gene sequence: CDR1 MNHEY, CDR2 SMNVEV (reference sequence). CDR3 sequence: CASMPGEWAITYEQYF. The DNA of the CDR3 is TGTGCCAGCATGCCAGGTGAATGGGCTATCACCTACGAGCAGTACTTC.

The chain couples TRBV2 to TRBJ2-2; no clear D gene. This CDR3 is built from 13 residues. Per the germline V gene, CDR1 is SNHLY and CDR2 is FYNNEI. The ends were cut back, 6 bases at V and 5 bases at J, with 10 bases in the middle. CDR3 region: CASSPGRTGELFF. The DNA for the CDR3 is TGTGCCAGCAGCCCCGGTAGAACCGGGGAGCTGTTTTTT.

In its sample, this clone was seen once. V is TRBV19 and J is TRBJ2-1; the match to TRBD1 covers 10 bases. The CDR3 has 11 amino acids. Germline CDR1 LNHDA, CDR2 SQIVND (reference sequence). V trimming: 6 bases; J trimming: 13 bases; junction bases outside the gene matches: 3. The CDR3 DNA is TGTGCCAGTAGAGGGACAGGGGCACAGTTCTTC. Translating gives CASRGTGAQFF.

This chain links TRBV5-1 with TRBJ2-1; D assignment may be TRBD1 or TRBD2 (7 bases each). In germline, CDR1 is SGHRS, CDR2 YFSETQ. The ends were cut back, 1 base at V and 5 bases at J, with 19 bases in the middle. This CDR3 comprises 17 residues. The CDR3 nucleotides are TGCGCCAGCAGCTTGTCCCCCGGACAGGCGGGGGACAATGAGCAGTTCTTC. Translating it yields CASSLSPGQAGDNEQFF.

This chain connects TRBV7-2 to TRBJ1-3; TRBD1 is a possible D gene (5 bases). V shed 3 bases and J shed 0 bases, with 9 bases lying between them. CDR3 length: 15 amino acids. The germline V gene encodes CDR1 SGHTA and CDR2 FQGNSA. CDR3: CASSFVGGSGNTIYF. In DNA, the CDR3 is TGTGCCAGCAGCTTTGTGGGGGGCTCTGGAAACACCATATATTTT. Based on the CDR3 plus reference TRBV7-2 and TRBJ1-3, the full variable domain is GAGVSQSPSNKVTEKGKDVELRCDPISGHTALYWYRQSLGQGLEFLIYFQGNSAPDKSGLPSDRFSAERTGGSVSTLTIQRTQQEDSAVYLCASSFVGGSGNTIYFGEGSWLTVV.

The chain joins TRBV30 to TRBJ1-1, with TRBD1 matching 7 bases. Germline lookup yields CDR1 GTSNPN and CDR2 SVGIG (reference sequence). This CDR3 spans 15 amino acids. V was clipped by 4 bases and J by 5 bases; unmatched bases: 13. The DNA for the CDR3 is TGTGCCTGGACGACATCTACAGGGGTAATTACTGAAGCTTTCTTT. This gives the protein CAWTTSTGVITEAFF.

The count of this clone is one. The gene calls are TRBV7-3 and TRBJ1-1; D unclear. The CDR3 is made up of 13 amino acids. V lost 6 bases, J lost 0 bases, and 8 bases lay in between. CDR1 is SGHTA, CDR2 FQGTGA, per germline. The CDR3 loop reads CASSPQMNTEAFF. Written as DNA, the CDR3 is TGTGCCAGCAGTCCTCAAATGAACACTGAAGCTTTCTTT.